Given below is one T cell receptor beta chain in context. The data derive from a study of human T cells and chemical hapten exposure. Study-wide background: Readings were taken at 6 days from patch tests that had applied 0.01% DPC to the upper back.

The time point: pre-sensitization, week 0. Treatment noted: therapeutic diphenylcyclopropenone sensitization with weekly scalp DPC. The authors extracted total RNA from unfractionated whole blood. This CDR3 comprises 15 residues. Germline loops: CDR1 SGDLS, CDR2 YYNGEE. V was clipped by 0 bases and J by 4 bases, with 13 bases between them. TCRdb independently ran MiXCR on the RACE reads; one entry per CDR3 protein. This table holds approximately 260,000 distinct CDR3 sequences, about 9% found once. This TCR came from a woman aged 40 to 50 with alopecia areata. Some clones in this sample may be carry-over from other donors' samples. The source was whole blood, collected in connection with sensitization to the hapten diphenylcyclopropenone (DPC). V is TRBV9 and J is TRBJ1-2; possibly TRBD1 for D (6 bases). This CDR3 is CASSVDGRTAYGYTF. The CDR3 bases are TGTGCCAGCAGCGTAGACGGCAGGACAGCCTATGGCTACACCTTC.